This T cell receptor beta chain stems from a study of Ad26.COV2.S vaccination and SARS-CoV-2 variants. Germline CDR1 MDHEN, CDR2 SYDVKM. V was trimmed by 2 bases and J by 5 bases, leaving 15 bases between them. The CDR3 consists of 15 residues. Some clones are missing from TCRdb's copy, which holds only in-frame ones; the method was immunoSEQ multiplex PCR. Among under 250,000 clones, roughly 89% were seen once, and the ten largest hold 2.5% to 3.5%. Treatment described: 15 to 20 received Ad26.COV2.S at low or high dose, single or two shots; several received placebo; per-sample allocation not given. Repertoires come from day 63 after the first vaccine or placebo injection.

The source material was peripheral blood, sampled in a trial of Ad26.COV2.S vaccine versus placebo. The receptor comes from a person between 18 and 60 years old who received the Ad26.COV2.S COVID-19 vaccine or a placebo. V usage is TRBV28 and J usage is TRBJ2-5; tentatively, D is TRBD1 (6 bases). The chain's CDR3 is CASSLEITGTETQYF. The CDR3, as DNA: TGTGCCAGCAGTTTAGAGATTACAGGGACGGAGACCCAGTACTTC. Filled out from reference TRBV28 and TRBJ2-5, the complete variable domain reads DVKVTQSSRYLVKRTGEKVFLECVQDMDHENMFWYRQDPGLGLRLIYFSYDVKMKEKGDIPEGYSVSREKKERFSLILESASTNQTSMYLCASSLEITGTETQYFGPGTRLLVL.